The source of this T cell receptor beta chain is a study of OX40 agonist ivuxolimab in advanced cancers. Autoimmune disease history or systemic immunosuppression barred patients. The method was immunoSEQ multiplex PCR; TCRdb's version includes in-frame clones alone and lacks a portion of them. The data show about 55,000 clones, with 77% seen just once and 6.3% held by the top ten. Looked up from germline, CDR1 is LNHDA and CDR2 is SQIVND (reference sequence). The CDR3 spans 15 residues. Trimming at V came to 5 bases and at J to 7 bases, leaving 9 bases not matched to a gene. This receptor was identified in an adult with an advanced solid tumor such as melanoma, head and neck, liver or kidney cancer. The material was CD4+ or CD8+ T cells sorted from blood, obtained in a trial of the OX40 agonist ivuxolimab. The chain has TRBV19 and TRBJ2-3; 10 nucleotides align to TRBD2. The CDR3 protein is CASSSPSGGAYTQYF. CDR3 DNA: TGTGCCAGTAGTTCACCAAGCGGGGGGGCTTATACGCAGTATTTT. Variable domain in full (rest from reference TRBV19 and TRBJ2-3): DGGITQSPKYLFRKEGQNVTLSCEQNLNHDAMYWYRQDPGQGLRLIYYSQIVNDFQKGDIAEGYSVSREKKESFPLTVTSAQKNPTAFYLCASSSPSGGAYTQYFGPGTRLTVL.